The clone carrying this T cell receptor beta chain was detected only a few times. This sample was included in a study of blood T cell repertoires in COVID-19. About the study: T cells, B-cell-depleted T cells, or PBMCs supplied cDNA or gDNA.

CDR1 is WSHSY, CDR2 SAAADI, per germline. The CDR3 sequence is 14 residues long. The germline V and J ends were trimmed by 5 bases and 0 bases, with 7 bases remaining between them. Original data processing: Amplification of reference gene primers was used by the study to estimate nucleated cell counts. Profiled with immunoSEQ multiplex PCR; TCRdb holds only in-frame clones, not every one. V and J calls and clone size follow that table, whereas D and trimming were derived from the DNA. The sample records 100,000 to 150,000 clones, 70% to 90% being singletons. The chain links TRBV10-2 to TRBJ1-4, with no clear D. The receptor comes from a man aged 65 to 85 with active COVID-19. Sequenced: peripheral blood. CDR3 residues: CASSISPTNEKLFF. CDR3 DNA sequence: TGCGCCAGCAGTATCAGTCCAACTAATGAAAAACTGTTTTTT.